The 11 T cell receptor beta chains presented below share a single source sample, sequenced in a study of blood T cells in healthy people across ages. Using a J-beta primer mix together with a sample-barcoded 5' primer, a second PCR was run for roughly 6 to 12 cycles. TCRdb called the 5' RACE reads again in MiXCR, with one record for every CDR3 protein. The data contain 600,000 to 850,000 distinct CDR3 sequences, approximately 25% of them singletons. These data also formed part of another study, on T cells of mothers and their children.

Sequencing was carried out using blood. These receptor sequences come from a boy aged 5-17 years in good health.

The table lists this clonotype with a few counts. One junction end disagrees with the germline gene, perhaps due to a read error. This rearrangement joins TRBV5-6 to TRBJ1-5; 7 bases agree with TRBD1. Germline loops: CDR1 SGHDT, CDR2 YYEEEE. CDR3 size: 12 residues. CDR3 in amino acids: CASSRGYQPQHF. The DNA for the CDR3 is TGCGCCAGCAGCAGGGGGTATCAGCCCCAGCATTTT.

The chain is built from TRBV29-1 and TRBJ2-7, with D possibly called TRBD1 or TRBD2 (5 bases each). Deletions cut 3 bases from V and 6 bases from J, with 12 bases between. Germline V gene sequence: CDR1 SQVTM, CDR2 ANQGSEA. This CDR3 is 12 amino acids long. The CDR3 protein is CSVEVIGAEQYF. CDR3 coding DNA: TGCAGCGTTGAGGTCATCGGGGCCGAGCAGTACTTC.

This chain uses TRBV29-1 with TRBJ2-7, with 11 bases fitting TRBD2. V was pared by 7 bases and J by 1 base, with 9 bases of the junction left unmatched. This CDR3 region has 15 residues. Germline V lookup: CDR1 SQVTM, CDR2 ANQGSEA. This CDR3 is CSAIAGGPLSYEQYF. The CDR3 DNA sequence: TGCAGCGCGATAGCGGGAGGGCCCCTTTCCTACGAGCAGTACTTC.

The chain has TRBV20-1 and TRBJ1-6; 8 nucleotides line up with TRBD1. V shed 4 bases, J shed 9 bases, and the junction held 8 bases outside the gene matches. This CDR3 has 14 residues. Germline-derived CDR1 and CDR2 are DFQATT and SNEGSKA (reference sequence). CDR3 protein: CSATRTGSVSPLHF. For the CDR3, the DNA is TGCAGTGCTACTCGGACAGGGTCGGTTTCACCCCTCCACTTT.

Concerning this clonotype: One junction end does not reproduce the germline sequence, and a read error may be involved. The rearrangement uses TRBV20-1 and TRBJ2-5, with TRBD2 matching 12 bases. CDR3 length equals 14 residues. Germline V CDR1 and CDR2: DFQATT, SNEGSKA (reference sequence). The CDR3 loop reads CSARDPGLAGPSHF. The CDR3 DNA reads TGCAGTGCTAGAGATCCCGGACTAGCGGGACCAAGTCACTTC.

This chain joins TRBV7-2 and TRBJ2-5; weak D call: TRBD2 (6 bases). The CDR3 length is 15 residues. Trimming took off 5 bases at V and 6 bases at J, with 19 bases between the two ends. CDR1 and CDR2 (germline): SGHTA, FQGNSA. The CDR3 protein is CASSVSGLSGQTQYF. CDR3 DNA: TGTGCCAGCAGCGTATCGGGACTCTCGGGGCAGACCCAGTACTTC.

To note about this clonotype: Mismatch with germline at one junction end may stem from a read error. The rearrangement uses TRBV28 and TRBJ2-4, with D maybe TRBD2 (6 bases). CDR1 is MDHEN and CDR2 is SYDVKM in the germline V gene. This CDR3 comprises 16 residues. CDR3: CASSLLGRYGKNIQHF. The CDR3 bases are TGTGCCAGCAGTTTATTGGGGAGGTATGGCAAAAACATTCAGCACTTC.

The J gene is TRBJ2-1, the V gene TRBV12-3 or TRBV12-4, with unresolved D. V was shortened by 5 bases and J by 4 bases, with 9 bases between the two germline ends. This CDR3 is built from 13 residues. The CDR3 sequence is CASSPTVYNEQFF. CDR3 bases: TGTGCCAGCAGTCCAACCGTATACAATGAGCAGTTCTTC.

The CDR3 here is CASSLEVRAVDTQYF. As DNA, the CDR3 is TGCGCCAGCAGCTTGGAAGTGAGGGCGGTAGATACGCAGTATTTT. The chain is built from TRBV5-1 and TRBJ2-3, with D perhaps TRBD2 (5 bases). The germline gives CDR1 SGHRS, CDR2 YFSETQ. There are 15 residues in the CDR3. Between the trimmed V and J ends, which lost 0 bases and 5 bases, there was a span of 13 bases.

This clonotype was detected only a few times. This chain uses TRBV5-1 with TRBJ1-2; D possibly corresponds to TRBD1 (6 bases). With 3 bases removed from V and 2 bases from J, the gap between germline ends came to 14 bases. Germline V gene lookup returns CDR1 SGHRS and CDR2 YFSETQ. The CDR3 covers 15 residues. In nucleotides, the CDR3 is TGCGCCAGCAGCTCCACCACAGGGATCAACTATGGCTACACCTTC. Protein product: CASSSTTGINYGYTF.

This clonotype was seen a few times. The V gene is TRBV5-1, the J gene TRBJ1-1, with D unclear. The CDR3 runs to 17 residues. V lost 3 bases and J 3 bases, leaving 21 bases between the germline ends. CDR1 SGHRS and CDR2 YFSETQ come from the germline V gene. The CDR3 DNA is TGCGCCAGCAGCTGGGGAACGGGGTTCGGGAAAGACACTGAAGCTTTCTTT. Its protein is CASSWGTGFGKDTEAFF.